This T cell receptor (beta chain) was observed in a study of CD8 T cells in Susac syndrome (dated by TCRdb to the late 2010s). About the study as a whole: Among the sequenced Susac syndrome patients, about 6 had clinically active disease and under ten were in clinical remission. The study used repertoire sequencing to test whether antigen drove CD8+ T cell activation and differentiation in Susac syndrome. At blood withdrawal, Susac syndrome patients were therapy-naive, treated with corticosteroids (with IVIg additionally given to some), or treated with IVIg alone.

RNA was extracted using the RNeasy kit, and 0.5 to 1 microgram was reverse transcribed with random hexamers. The immunoSEQ multiplex PCR assay, which covers 54 Vbeta and 13 Jbeta segments, was used to amplify TCR beta CDR3 regions. PCR amplification bias was corrected using a synthetic template baseline for primer optimization and computational correction. The authors processed their data as follows. Reads were annotated to V, D and J genes per IMGT and analyzed with immunoSEQ Analyzer, keeping only productive sequences. Clonality was calculated as one minus the Shannon entropy normalized by log2 of the number of productive unique sequences. For each patient and control, public and private clones were evaluated among the 100 most prevalent clones. Susac-specific clones were defined as absent from healthy and MS cohorts, 850 to 1,300 published viral clones and other ImmuneACCESS disease sequences. The public reads were reanalyzed by TCRdb: fastp trimming at Q25, MiXCR alignment, in-frame beta chains only. Rows are combined by CDR3 protein, so each entry shows the most common genes and DNA. TCRdb's processing, not the authors' own work, is the source of the V and J calls. The sample includes under 90,000 distinct CDR3 sequences, with approximately 94% observed a single time. The ten largest make up around 0.52% of the sample.

Peripheral blood CD8+ and CD4+ T cells from healthy donors, Susac syndrome patients and multiple sclerosis patients were profiled using high-throughput TCR beta sequencing. The Susac syndrome patients fulfilled recently defined diagnostic criteria for definite or probable disease. Bulk CD8+ and CD4+ T cells were purified magnetically by negative isolation, whereas CD8+ TEMRA cells were enriched by FACS. Blood was drawn into EDTA tubes, processed within 24 hours, and PBMCs were isolated by density gradient centrifugation. PBMCs intended for TCR sequencing were cryopreserved in liquid nitrogen and were subsequently thawed in a 37 degrees C water bath. The sorted or isolated CD4+, CD8+ and CD8+ TEMRA cells had a purity of 90% or higher. General conclusions and limits of the study: The number of individuals in the TCR sequencing and HLA analysis was acknowledged as relatively small. The CD4+ T cell repertoire of patients with Susac syndrome showed no detectable clonal expansion.

On this clonotype itself: Its target antigen remains unknown. One base away there is no much larger clone; base qualities are not given.

The germline V gene yields SGHVS for CDR1 and FNYEAQ for CDR2. CDR3 length: 13 amino acids, cysteine to phenylalanine. Solely the CDR3 DNA is kept, with 39 bases framed from the first base. Trimming removed 3 bases from V and 5 bases from J, leaving 9 bases between the germline ends. The receptor's source is a human donor with Susac syndrome. Specimen: CD4+ T cells from PBMCs. This receptor chain uses TRBV7-6 and TRBJ2-3, with no confidently assigned D gene. CDR3 reads: CASSLLPVDTQYF. The nucleotides read TGTGCCAGCAGCTTGCTTCCTGTAGATACGCAGTATTTT.